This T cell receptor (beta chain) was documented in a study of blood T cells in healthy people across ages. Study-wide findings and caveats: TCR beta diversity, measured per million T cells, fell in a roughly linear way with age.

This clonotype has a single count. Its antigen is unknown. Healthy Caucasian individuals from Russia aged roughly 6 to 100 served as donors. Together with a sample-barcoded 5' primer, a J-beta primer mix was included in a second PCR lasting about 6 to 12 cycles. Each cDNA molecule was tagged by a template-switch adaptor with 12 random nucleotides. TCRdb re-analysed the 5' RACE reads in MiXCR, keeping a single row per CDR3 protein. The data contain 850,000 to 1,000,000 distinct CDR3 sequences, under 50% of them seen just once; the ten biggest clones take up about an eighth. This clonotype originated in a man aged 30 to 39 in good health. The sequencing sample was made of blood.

CDR3 region: CSVEGINYGYTF. CDR3 in DNA: TGCAGCGTTGAAGGGATTAACTATGGCTACACCTTC. The chain employs TRBV29-1 and TRBJ1-2; D gene uncertain. Trimming left V 1 base short and J 1 base short, with 4 bases between. The CDR3 sequence is 12 residues long. Germline CDR1 SQVTM, CDR2 ANQGSEA.